One sample yielded the 30 T cell receptor beta chains listed below, sequenced in a study of cytomegalovirus exposure and HLA in healthy donors. PCR primers comprised 60 Vbeta and 13 Jbeta primers. TCRdb keeps only in-frame clones here, not all; method: immunoSEQ multiplex PCR. The sample includes roughly 200,000 clones, around three quarters seen only once; the top ten take roughly an eighth. Material: PBMCs. These receptors were obtained from a woman aged 30 to 39 in good health and CMV-seropositive.

The rearrangement links TRBV5-4 to TRBJ2-7; no clear D. V lost 4 bases, J lost 1 base, and 21 bases lay in between. The germline CDR1 and CDR2 sequences are SGHNT and YYREEE (reference sequence). The CDR3 loop spans 17 amino acids. The chain's CDR3 is CASSRGPRPPSSYEQYF. CDR3 nucleotides: TGTGCCAGCAGCCGTGGCCCTAGGCCGCCTTCTTCCTACGAGCAGTACTTC.

In DNA form, the CDR3 reads TGCGCCAGCAGCCCCGGGGAAAGGACCTATAATTCACCCCTCCACTTT. Translating it yields CASSPGERTYNSPLHF. This chain links TRBV5-1 with TRBJ1-6; D gene ambiguous. V was clipped by 4 bases and J by 2 bases, with 13 bases between them. CDR3 length: 16 amino acids. CDR1 SGHRS and CDR2 YFSETQ come from the germline V gene.

The chain combines TRBV29-1 with TRBJ1-1, with D hard to call. The CDR3 has 11 amino acids. Between the trimmed V and J ends, which lost 6 bases and 1 base, there was a span of 6 bases. Germline V CDR1 and CDR2: SQVTM, ANQGSEA. The CDR3 protein is CSVEGNTEAFF. For the CDR3, the DNA is TGCAGCGTGGAGGGGAACACTGAAGCTTTCTTT.

V gene TRBV5-4 combines with J gene TRBJ2-2; weak D call: TRBD1 (6 bases). Trimming left V 5 bases short and J 6 bases short, with 14 bases between. The CDR3 sequence is 14 residues long. Germline V CDR1 and CDR2: SGHNT, YYREEE (reference sequence). CDR3 loop: CASRRTVDAGELFF. CDR3 nucleotide sequence: TGTGCCAGCAGGCGGACAGTTGACGCCGGGGAGCTGTTTTTT. Variable domain in full (rest from reference TRBV5-4 and TRBJ2-2): ETGVTQSPTHLIKTRGQQVTLRCSSQSGHNTVSWYQQALGQGPQFIFQYYREEENGRGNFPPRFSGLQFPNYSSELNVNALELDDSALYLCASRRTVDAGELFFGEGSRLTVL.

The rearrangement joins TRBV13 to TRBJ2-1; a possible D gene is TRBD2 (6 bases). Deletions cut 5 bases from V and 4 bases from J, with 15 bases between. The CDR3 runs 15 residues. Per the germline V gene, CDR1 is PRHDT and CDR2 is FYEKMQ (reference sequence). The CDR3 reads CASSDRTGGYNEQFF. In nucleotides, the CDR3 is TGTGCCAGCAGCGATAGGACTGGGGGGTACAATGAGCAGTTCTTC.

This clone came up a few times. The rearrangement links TRBV25-1 to TRBJ1-1; D gene unclear. V shed 4 bases and J shed 6 bases, with 24 bases lying between them. The V gene's germline CDR1 is MGHDK and CDR2 SYGVNS. The CDR3 sequence is 17 residues long. The CDR3 loop reads CASSATPVITEPSEAFF. DNA of the CDR3: TGTGCCAGCAGTGCAACCCCCGTTATTACAGAGCCTTCTGAAGCTTTCTTT.

This clone came up once. The chain uses TRBV19 and TRBJ2-7; a weak D match, TRBD2 (5 bases). The ends were cut back, 1 base at V and 2 bases at J, with 21 bases in the middle. The germline CDR1 and CDR2 sequences are LNHDA and SQIVND (reference sequence). This CDR3 region has 18 residues. The CDR3 region is CASSIVSAPSGYTYEQYF. The DNA of the CDR3 is TGTGCCAGTAGTATAGTTTCGGCACCATCGGGATATACCTACGAGCAGTACTTC.

This sequence joins TRBV6-5 and TRBJ1-2, with 8 bases aligning to TRBD1. Germline CDR1 reads MNHEY; CDR2 reads SVGAGI. The length of the CDR3 is 15 residues. V lost 6 bases to trimming and J lost 5 bases; unmatched junction nucleotides: 11. CDR3 nucleotides: TGTGCCAGCAGGGGACAGGCCCTAGAACTTTATGGCTACACCTTC. Translating it yields CASRGQALELYGYTF.

The J gene is TRBJ2-1, the V gene TRBV19, with 10 bases fitting TRBD2. V shed 10 bases, J shed 5 bases, and the junction held 5 bases outside the gene matches. This CDR3 comprises 13 residues. Looked up from germline, CDR1 is LNHDA and CDR2 is SQIVND (reference sequence). The CDR3 region has the DNA TGTGCCACTGGACTAGCGGAAAACAATGAGCAGTTCTTC. Translating gives CATGLAENNEQFF.

The chain carries TRBV21-1 and TRBJ1-1; TRBD1, the table's D call, lacks a check against the DNA. TRBV21-1 counts as a pseudogene. The CDR3 consists of 18 residues. CDR3 nucleotides: TGTGCCAGCAGCCCCTCGGGGGGACAGGGGTGTTTATTCACTGAAGCTTTCTTT. It encodes CASSPSGGQGCLFTEAFF.

V usage is TRBV30 and J usage is TRBJ1-4, with D perhaps TRBD1 (6 bases). V lost 4 bases, J lost 7 bases, and 13 bases lay in between. The germline V gene encodes CDR1 GTSNPN and CDR2 SVGIG (reference sequence). This CDR3 spans 13 amino acids. The CDR3 loop is CAWTSGGSEKLFF. The DNA of the CDR3 is TGTGCCTGGACGAGTGGGGGCAGTGAAAAACTGTTTTTT.

This chain links TRBV9 with TRBJ1-2; 7 bases match TRBD1. The CDR3 spans 14 residues. CDR1 is SGDLS, CDR2 YYNGEE, per germline. Trimming removed 5 bases from V and 4 bases from J; junction bases left unmatched: 8. For the CDR3, the DNA is TGTGCCAGCAGTGGAAGAGGGGGCGGCTATGGCTACACCTTC. Protein sequence: CASSGRGGGYGYTF.

The chain joins TRBV7-3 to TRBJ2-3; D is possibly TRBD2 (7 bases). The V end was cut by 2 bases, the J end by 6 bases, with 12 bases between. Germline CDR1 is SGHTA and CDR2 is FQGTGA. CDR3 size: 14 residues. The CDR3 coding sequence is TGTGCCAGCAGCTTAGGGAGGGGGTCCGATACGCAGTATTTT. As protein: CASSLGRGSDTQYF.

The V call is TRBV5-1, the J call TRBJ2-1; 12 bases line up with TRBD2. Germline assignment: CDR1 SGHRS and CDR2 YFSETQ. The CDR3 consists of 14 residues. V was pared by 1 base and J by 9 bases, with 2 bases of the junction left unmatched. CDR3 residues: CASSLTLAGGEQFF. The CDR3 DNA reads as TGCGCCAGCAGCTTGACACTAGCGGGGGGTGAGCAGTTCTTC.

This chain connects TRBV19 to TRBJ1-6; tentatively, D is TRBD1 (6 bases). Germline V gene lookup returns CDR1 LNHDA and CDR2 SQIVND (reference sequence). V was cut by 7 bases and J by 7 bases, with 17 bases left in between. This CDR3 has 15 residues. The CDR3 reads CASKGVRARNSPLHF. DNA of the CDR3: TGTGCCAGTAAGGGGGTGCGGGCTAGGAATTCACCCCTCCACTTT.

The rearrangement uses TRBV4-3 and TRBJ2-3; D might be TRBD1 (5 bases). CDR1 LGHNA and CDR2 YSLEER come from the germline V gene. V gave up 4 bases and J gave up 1 base, with 12 bases separating them. The CDR3 loop spans 15 amino acids. In nucleotides, the CDR3 is TGCGCCAGCAGCCCTGGACATACGGGCACAGATACGCAGTATTTT. It encodes CASSPGHTGTDTQYF.

The chain links TRBV13 to TRBJ1-4; 9 bases are shared with TRBD1. CDR1 PRHDT and CDR2 FYEKMQ come from the germline V gene (reference sequence). The V and J ends lost 5 bases and 8 bases, in that order; junction bases with no gene match: 15. The CDR3 has 17 residues. Here the CDR3 DNA reads TGTGCCAGCAGCCGTCCCCCCGGGACAGGGAAGAGGGAAAAACTGTTTTTT. Translated, it gives CASSRPPGTGKREKLFF.

This clone occurred once. The chain couples TRBV11-2 to TRBJ1-5; the D gene is possibly TRBD1 (5 bases). Germline V CDR1 and CDR2: SGHAT, FQNNGV. The CDR3 spans 13 residues. Trimming took off 0 bases at V and 9 bases at J, with 9 bases between the two ends. The CDR3 coding sequence is TGTGCCAGCAGCTTAGACAGGGCCGCGCCCCAGCATTTT. Amino acids: CASSLDRAAPQHF.

This rearrangement joins TRBV11-2 to TRBJ2-1; TRBD1 aligns across 8 bases. Germline trimming cut 4 bases from V and 7 bases from J; bases unmatched to any gene: 12. Germline CDR1 SGHAT, CDR2 FQNNGV. This CDR3 has 16 residues. The CDR3: CASSSRSRTGRNEQFF. DNA for the CDR3: TGTGCCAGCAGCTCAAGGAGTCGGACAGGGAGGAATGAGCAGTTCTTC.

This chain connects TRBV2 to TRBJ2-7; TRBD1 matches at 7 bases. CDR3 length equals 14 residues. Germline V lookup: CDR1 SNHLY, CDR2 FYNNEI. J lost 2 bases, V lost 1 base, and 2 bases had no gene match. The CDR3 sequence is CASSEGGQTYEQYF. The CDR3 coding sequence is TGTGCCAGCAGTGAAGGGGGACAGACCTACGAGCAGTACTTC.

The chain joins TRBV6-5 to TRBJ1-5; D is possibly TRBD1 (5 bases). CDR1 and CDR2 from the germline V gene are MNHEY and SVGAGI. Trimming cost V 5 bases and J 7 bases, with 12 bases left between them. CDR3 length: 13 amino acids. In nucleotides, the CDR3 is TGTGCCAGCAGTCAAGACAGCGGGCAGCCCCAGCATTTT. Amino acid sequence: CASSQDSGQPQHF.

The rearrangement links TRBV5-1 to TRBJ1-1, with D uncertain. The CDR3 contains 13 residues. Germline CDR1 and CDR2: SGHRS and YFSETQ. V was trimmed by 4 bases and J by 3 bases, leaving 10 bases between them. This chain's CDR3 is CASSPGTYTEAFF. CDR3 coding DNA: TGCGCCAGCAGCCCTGGCACCTACACTGAAGCTTTCTTT.

This chain joins TRBV7-2 and TRBJ2-2, with 8 bases that match TRBD2. The CDR3 loop spans 16 amino acids. The J segment lost 6 bases and the V segment lost 10 bases, leaving 16 bases of the junction unmatched. The germline V gene encodes CDR1 SGHTA and CDR2 FQGNSA. CDR3 DNA sequence: TGTGCCATCCCCATGCGGGAGGAATACGCAGCCGGGGAGCTGTTTTTT. It is translated as CAIPMREEYAAGELFF. Complete variable domain (other parts from reference TRBV7-2 and TRBJ2-2): GAGVSQSPSNKVTEKGKDVELRCDPISGHTALYWYRQSLGQGLEFLIYFQGNSAPDKSGLPSDRFSAERTGGSVSTLTIQRTQQEDSAVYLCAIPMREEYAAGELFFGEGSRLTVL.

V gene TRBV15 combines with J gene TRBJ2-7, with TRBD1 matching over 10 bases. V shed 9 bases and J 3 bases; nucleotides not matched to a gene: 5. Germline-derived CDR1 and CDR2 are LNHNV and YYDKDF (reference sequence). The CDR3 sequence is 13 residues long. This CDR3 is CATAGTGVYEQYF. Written as DNA, the CDR3 is TGTGCCACGGCCGGGACAGGGGTCTACGAGCAGTACTTC.

The chain links TRBV11-3 to TRBJ2-5; TRBD2 is a possible D gene (6 bases). Trimming removed 5 bases at V and 1 base at J, with 11 bases between. Per the germline V gene, CDR1 is SGHNT and CDR2 is YENEEA. The length of the CDR3 is 14 residues. In DNA, the CDR3 is TGTGCCAGCAGCCCGGGGGTGTCCCAAGAGACCCAGTACTTC. This sequence encodes CASSPGVSQETQYF.

V gene TRBV7-2 combines with J gene TRBJ2-6, with TRBD1 matching 7 bases. J lost 0 bases, V lost 1 base, and 3 bases had no gene match. Germline V CDR1 and CDR2: SGHTA, FQGNSA. The CDR3 contains 17 residues. CDR3 amino acids: CASSLVAGGSGANVLTF. The CDR3 coding sequence is TGTGCCAGCAGCTTAGTCGCAGGGGGCTCTGGGGCCAACGTCCTGACTTTC. The whole variable domain, filled in from reference TRBV7-2 and TRBJ2-6, reads GAGVSQSPSNKVTEKGKDVELRCDPISGHTALYWYRQSLGQGLEFLIYFQGNSAPDKSGLPSDRFSAERTGGSVSTLTIQRTQQEDSAVYLCASSLVAGGSGANVLTFGAGSRLTVL.

The rearrangement joins TRBV6-5 to TRBJ2-5; D is uncertain. Gene TRBJ2-7 matches the end of the DNA better, so the J call may be wrong. Germline V lookup: CDR1 MNHEY, CDR2 SVGAGI. The CDR3 is 15 amino acids. CDR3 DNA: TGTGCCAGCAGTCAGGATCTACAAAGCTCCTACGAGCAGTACTTC. This codes for CASSQDLQSSYEQYF.

The V call is TRBV7-2, the J call TRBJ2-3, with D tentatively TRBD1 (5 bases). The germline gives CDR1 SGHTA, CDR2 FQGNSA. The CDR3 totals 12 residues. V gave up 4 bases and J gave up 4 bases, with 6 bases separating them. The CDR3 DNA is TGTGCCAGCAGCTCCAGGGCAGATACGCAGTATTTT. This encodes CASSSRADTQYF.

This clone was observed a handful of times. V is TRBV7-8 and J is TRBJ2-2; D perhaps matches TRBD2 (5 bases). This CDR3 region has 15 residues. Germline assignment: CDR1 SGHVS and CDR2 FQNEAQ. The V end was cut by 5 bases, the J end by 3 bases, with 13 bases between. In DNA form, the CDR3 reads TGTGCCAGCAGCCTCCTCGTCGGGGACACCGGGGAGCTGTTTTTT. Protein sequence: CASSLLVGDTGELFF. Full variable domain (missing parts from reference TRBV7-8 and TRBJ2-2): GAGVSQSPRYKVAKRGQDVALRCDPISGHVSLFWYQQALGQGPEFLTYFQNEAQLDKSGLPSDRFFAERPEGSVSTLKIQRTQQEDSAVYLCASSLLVGDTGELFFGEGSRLTVL.

The V call is TRBV14, the J call TRBJ2-1; possibly TRBD2 for D (5 bases). V lost 0 bases and J 8 bases, leaving 11 bases between the germline ends. Germline CDR1 is SGHDN and CDR2 is FVKESK. The CDR3 length is 14 residues. The CDR3 coding sequence is TGTGCCAGCAGCCAAGATCCTAGCCGCGATGAGCAGTTCTTC. Encoded protein: CASSQDPSRDEQFF.